This TCR beta chain came from a study of cytomegalovirus exposure and HLA in healthy donors. The study, taken as a whole, reports: The study labeled 164 TCR beta chains cytomegalovirus-associated. Subsequent analysis of the 100 to 150 validation repertoires found a tendency for first-cohort TCR clusters to co-occur. The classifier, whose performance was assessed in both the original and validation cohorts, reportedly diagnosed cytomegalovirus status with high specificity and sensitivity.

The CDR3 length is 16 residues. V lost 5 bases and J lost 0, with 14 bases in between. Germline loops: CDR1 MNHEY, CDR2 SMNVEV (reference sequence). TCRdb's copy holds only in-frame clones and misses some; the assay was immunoSEQ multiplex PCR. This sample has 250,000 or so clones, with around 90% found just once. Of note for this clone: The antigen is unknown.

J is TRBJ1-5 and V is TRBV27, with D unclear. This sequence was found in a woman aged 18-35 years in good health and CMV-seronegative. The sequencing sample was made of PBMCs. CDR3 nucleotides: TGTGCCAGCAGTCCTAGCTCCCTATATAGCAATCAGCCCCAGCATTTT. Protein: CASSPSSLYSNQPQHF.